This T cell receptor (beta chain) was documented in a study of OX40 agonist ivuxolimab in advanced cancers. Study-wide background: Dose-escalation patients suffered from hepatocellular carcinoma, melanoma, renal cell or head and neck cancer. Study outcomes and limitations: Low clonal expansion, among the lowest seen, marked partial responders at 0.1-3.0 mg/kg.

Comments on this clone: Its antigen is unknown.

Clones were read by immunoSEQ multiplex PCR, and TCRdb kept only the in-frame ones, dropping some. The table records approximately 61,000 clones, around nine tenths of them present only once. The CDR3 is made up of 15 amino acids. V dropped 1 base and J dropped 3; count of bases not matched to a gene: 4. Germline V gene data show CDR1 as SGHTA and CDR2 as FQGNSA. V and J are TRBV7-2 and TRBJ2-7; 9 bases line up with TRBD2. The specimen was CD4+ or CD8+ T cells sorted from blood, collected in a trial of the OX40 agonist ivuxolimab. This TCR came from an adult with an advanced solid tumor such as melanoma, head and neck, liver or kidney cancer. CDR3 sequence reads: CASSLGGGGLYEQYF. CDR3 DNA: TGTGCCAGCAGCTTAGGCGGGGGGGGTCTCTACGAGCAGTACTTC.